The rows below give T cell receptor beta chains drawn from one sample of a study of blood T cell repertoires in COVID-19. The table came from immunoSEQ multiplex PCR; TCRdb's copy has only in-frame clones and leaves some out. The repertoire consists of 150,000 or so clones, with roughly 89% occurring once and the leading ten covering around 2.9%. The material sequenced was peripheral blood. The receptor source for this set is a man aged 55 to 69 with active or convalescent COVID-19. Both conserved end residues are part of each CDR3. A D gene is named only where the DNA matches it firmly. Only some rows state a clone size, as once, few, many or a class for expanded clones.

TRBD1 TRBJ1-2 NA TRBV5-4 CASSLGGTGGGYTF TGTGCCAGCAGCTTGGGTGGGACAGGGGGTGGCTACACCTTC
TRBD2 TRBJ2-3 NA TRBV7-2 CASSRPAGGGDTQYF TGTGCCAGCAGTCGCCCAGCGGGAGGTGGAGATACGCAGTATTTT
NA TRBJ1-3 NA TRBV10-3 CAISESGVDSGNTIYF TGTGCCATCAGTGAGTCGGGAGTGGACTCTGGAAACACCATATATTTT
TRBD1 TRBJ2-5 NA TRBV4-1 CASSQDGTGLLETQYF TGCGCCAGCAGCCAAGACGGGACAGGGTTGTTGGAGACCCAGTACTTC
TRBD2 TRBJ2-1 NA TRBV7-2 CASSPYGGTSYNEQFF TGTGCCAGCAGCCCCTACGGGGGGACCTCCTACAATGAGCAGTTCTTC
TRBD1 TRBJ2-7 NA TRBV4-2 CASSLRTGEYEQYF TGTGCCAGCAGCCTTCGGACAGGGGAATACGAGCAGTACTTC
TRBD2 TRBJ2-7 NA TRBV7-2 CASSPRTSGIIYEQYF TGTGCCAGCAGCCCCCGGACTAGCGGGATTATCTACGAGCAGTACTTC
TRBD1 TRBJ1-4 NA TRBV9 CASSYTGQINEKLFF TGTGCCAGCAGCTACACGGGACAGATTAATGAAAAACTGTTTTTT
TRBD2 TRBJ2-3 NA TRBV5-8 CASSLLAGAAVEDTQYF TGTGCCAGCAGCTTGTTAGCGGGAGCGGCGGTAGAAGATACGCAGTATTTT
TRBD2 TRBJ2-1 NA TRBV4-1 CASSQDGPQQRESPRQFF TGCGCCAGCAGCCAAGACGGGCCGCAGCAGCGGGAGTCCCCTAGGCAGTTCTTC
TRBD1 TRBJ1-2 NA TRBV28 CASSSAGQPPGYGYTF TGTGCCAGCAGCTCCGCGGGACAGCCTCCTGGCTATGGCTACACCTTC
TRBD1 TRBJ1-2 NA TRBV18 CASSPLRGDGYTF TGTGCCAGCTCACCACTCAGGGGGGATGGCTACACCTTC
TRBD1 TRBJ1-4 NA TRBV5-1 CASSSGTVNEKLFF TGCGCCAGCAGCTCTGGGACAGTTAATGAAAAACTGTTTTTT
TRBD1 TRBJ1-5 few TRBV3-1/TRBV3-2 CASSPDRGNQPQHF TGTGCCAGCAGCCCGGACAGGGGAAATCAGCCCCAGCATTTT
NA TRBJ2-7 NA TRBV18 CASSPGPDSYEQYF TGTGCCAGCTCACCAGGGCCAGACTCCTACGAGCAGTACTTC
NA TRBJ2-3 NA TRBV2 CASKGLANEETQYF TGTGCCAGTAAAGGGCTAGCGAATGAAGAAACGCAGTATTTT
NA TRBJ1-5 NA TRBV12-3/TRBV12-4 CASSLAGYQPQHF TGTGCCAGCAGTTTGGCCGGGTATCAGCCCCAGCATTTT
NA TRBJ2-1 once TRBV6-2/TRBV6-3 CASSFVGGEQFF TGTGCCAGCAGTTTTGTAGGGGGTGAGCAGTTCTTC
NA TRBJ1-5 NA TRBV4-1 CASSQGGRQPQHF TGCGCCAGCAGCCAAGGAGGCCGGCAGCCCCAGCATTTT
TRBD2 TRBJ2-1 NA TRBV2 CASSEAGLAGYNEQFF TGTGCCAGCAGTGAAGCAGGCCTAGCGGGCTACAATGAGCAGTTCTTC
NA TRBJ2-1 NA TRBV7-2 CASSFSGINNEQFF TGTGCCAGCAGCTTTAGCGGTATCAACAATGAGCAGTTCTTC
NA TRBJ2-5 NA TRBV7-2 CASSLSSELETQYF TGTGCCAGCAGCTTATCCTCCGAGCTTGAGACCCAGTACTTC
NA TRBJ1-6 NA TRBV7-9 CASSYAVTSGEGSPLHF TGTGCCAGCAGCTACGCCGTTACGAGTGGCGAGGGTTCACCCCTCCACTTT
NA TRBJ2-3 NA TRBV2 CASSGLQDTQYF TGTGCCAGCAGTGGGCTCCAGGATACGCAGTATTTT
NA TRBJ1-5 NA TRBV9 CASSVTRDTRPVGSPCNQPQHF TGTGCCAGCAGCGTAACCCGGGACACCCGCCCCGTCGGTTCTCCTTGTAATCAGCCCCAGCATTTT
TRBD1 TRBJ2-5 NA TRBV19 CASRGTGGTQYF TGTGCCAGTCGTGGGACAGGGGGGACCCAGTACTTC
TRBD1 TRBJ1-1 NA TRBV5-6 CASSWGTGRGTAFF TGTGCCAGCAGCTGGGGGACAGGCCGTGGTACCGCTTTCTTT
TRBD1 TRBJ1-5 NA TRBV24-1 CATMGTGPNQPQHF TGTGCCACCATGGGGACAGGGCCCAATCAGCCCCAGCATTTT
NA TRBJ1-2 NA TRBV4-1 CASSRTEDSYGYTF TGCGCCAGCAGTAGAACCGAGGATAGCTATGGCTACACCTTC
NA TRBJ1-4 NA TRBV28 CASKPSVGPEKLFF TGTGCCAGCAAGCCGTCAGTTGGGCCTGAAAAACTGTTTTTT
NA TRBJ1-6 once TRBV7-2 CASSLEAGRNSPLHF TGTGCCAGCAGCTTAGAGGCAGGGAGGAATTCACCCCTCCACTTT
TRBD1 TRBJ1-2 NA TRBV14 CASTPGQGYGYTF TGTGCCAGCACCCCGGGACAGGGGTATGGCTACACCTTC
NA TRBJ2-7 NA TRBV28 CASSSMGGVPEQYF TGTGCCAGCAGTTCAATGGGCGGGGTACCCGAGCAGTACTTC
NA TRBJ1-1 NA TRBV6-5 CASSYGRTMNTEAFF TGTGCCAGCAGTTACGGGCGGACTATGAACACTGAAGCTTTCTTT
NA TRBJ2-7 once TRBV5-4 CASSLGTGRGMYEQYF TGTGCCAGCAGCTTGGGAACAGGACGCGGGATGTACGAGCAGTACTTC
NA TRBJ1-2 NA TRBV4-1 CASSQAPTNYGYTF TGCGCCAGCAGCCAAGCCCCCACAAACTATGGCTACACCTTC
TRBD1 TRBJ2-4 few TRBV6-5 CASSWGQRNIQYF TGTGCCAGCAGTTGGGGACAGAGGAACATTCAGTACTTC